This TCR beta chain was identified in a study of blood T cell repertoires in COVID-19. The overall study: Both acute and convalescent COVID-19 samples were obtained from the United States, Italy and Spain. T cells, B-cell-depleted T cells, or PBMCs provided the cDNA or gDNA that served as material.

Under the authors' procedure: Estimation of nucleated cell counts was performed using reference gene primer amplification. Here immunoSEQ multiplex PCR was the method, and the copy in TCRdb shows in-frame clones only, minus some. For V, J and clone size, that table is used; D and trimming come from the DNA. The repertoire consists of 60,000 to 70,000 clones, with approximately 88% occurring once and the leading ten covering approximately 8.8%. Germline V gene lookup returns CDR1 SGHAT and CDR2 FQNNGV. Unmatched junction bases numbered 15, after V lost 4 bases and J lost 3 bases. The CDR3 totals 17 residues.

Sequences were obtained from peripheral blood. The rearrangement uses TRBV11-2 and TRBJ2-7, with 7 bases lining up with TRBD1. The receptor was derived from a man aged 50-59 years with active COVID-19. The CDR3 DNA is TGTGCCAGCAGCTCCCGGGACAGACCTTCTTCTTACTACGAGCAGTACTTC. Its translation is CASSSRDRPSSYYEQYF. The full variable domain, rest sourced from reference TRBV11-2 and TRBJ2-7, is EAGVAQSPRYKIIEKRQSVAFWCNPISGHATLYWYQQILGQGPKLLIQFQNNGVVDDSQLPKDRFSAERLKGVDSTLKIQPAKLEDSAVYLCASSSRDRPSSYYEQYFGPGTRLTVT.